One sample yielded the 13 T cell receptor beta chains listed below, sequenced in a study of T cells after yellow fever vaccination. Each CDR3 protein is one row after TCRdb ran MiXCR on the 5' RACE reads. The sample gives a few hundred thousand distinct CDR3 sequences, roughly a sixth of which show up once; 15% to 20% is in the top ten. Here the sequenced sample was PBMCs, taken before the yellow fever booster vaccination. Every receptor here comes from a young man who received the YFV17D yellow fever vaccine.

The chain is built from TRBV7-3 and TRBJ2-5; D is ambiguous. The V end lost 4 bases, the J end lost 1 base, and 7 bases lay between the germline ends. CDR1 is SGHTA and CDR2 is FQGTGA in the germline V gene. There are 13 residues in the CDR3. The CDR3 here is CASSSRAQETQYF. CDR3 DNA sequence: TGTGCCAGCAGCTCTCGGGCCCAAGAGACCCAGTACTTC.

The CDR3 here is CASSHRDREADTQYF. For the CDR3, the DNA is TGTGCCAGCAGCCACCGGGACAGGGAGGCAGATACGCAGTATTTT. The genes are TRBV5-5 and TRBJ2-3; 9 nucleotides line up with TRBD1. With V trimmed by 4 bases and J by 4 bases, 7 bases remained unmatched. CDR1 and CDR2 (germline): SGHKS, YYEKEE (reference sequence). The CDR3 runs to 15 residues.

This clonotype was observed a handful of times. The genes are TRBV18 and TRBJ2-7; weak D call: TRBD1 (6 bases). The CDR3 is made up of 15 amino acids. The V end lost 3 bases, the J end lost 5 bases, and 17 bases lay between the germline ends. Germline-derived CDR1 and CDR2 are KGHSH and LQKENI. CDR3 DNA: TGTGCCAGCTCACCTTCCGGGGCCAGGGGAAACGAGCAGTACGTC. It codes for CASSPSGARGNEQYV.

The chain couples TRBV20-1 to TRBJ2-6; D is undetermined. Trimming took 5 bases from V and 0 from J, leaving 8 bases between them. The CDR3 extends over 14 amino acids. Germline V lookup: CDR1 DFQATT, CDR2 SNEGSKA (reference sequence). This chain's CDR3 is CSAPTLSGANVLTF. CDR3 nucleotide sequence: TGCAGTGCTCCCACCCTCTCTGGGGCCAACGTCCTGACTTTC.

The chain couples TRBV6-4 to TRBJ1-1, with TRBD1 as a possible D gene (5 bases). This CDR3 is 15 amino acids long. Germline V lookup: CDR1 MRHNA, CDR2 SNTAGT. Trimming shortened V by 2 bases and J by 1 base, and 11 bases separated the two germline ends. The CDR3: CASSDGTIGNTEAFF. CDR3 DNA: TGTGCCAGCAGTGACGGGACCATCGGGAACACTGAAGCTTTCTTT.

V usage is TRBV28 and J usage is TRBJ1-1, with TRBD1 identical over 8 bases. The CDR3 consists of 15 residues. Trimming removed 6 bases from V and 1 base from J; junction bases left unmatched: 7. The germline V gene encodes CDR1 MDHEN and CDR2 SYDVKM. The CDR3, as DNA: TGTGCCAGCAGGGACCGAGACAGGGGGAACACTGAAGCTTTCTTT. Its protein is CASRDRDRGNTEAFF.

This clonotype was picked up a small number of times. The chain couples TRBV20-1 to TRBJ1-4; D is perhaps TRBD1 (6 bases). Trimming stripped 1 base from V and 8 bases from J, with 11 bases between. The CDR3 runs to 13 residues. Germline CDR1 is DFQATT and CDR2 is SNEGSKA (reference sequence). CDR3 region: CSARGDGGEKLFF. The CDR3 bases are TGCAGTGCTAGAGGAGACGGGGGCGAAAAACTGTTTTTT.

V and J are TRBV12-3 or TRBV12-4 and TRBJ2-5; 9 nucleotides align to TRBD2. The CDR3 is 16 residues long. J lost 5 bases, V lost 6 bases, and 13 bases had no gene match. The CDR3 nucleotides are TGTGCCAGCAGCTGTTGGGAGCGGGGGGCCGGGGAGACCCAGTACTTC. It encodes CASSCWERGAGETQYF.

The rearrangement uses TRBV12-3 or TRBV12-4 and TRBJ1-5, with unresolved D. Between the trimmed V and J ends, which lost 8 bases and 7 bases, there was a span of 15 bases. CDR3 length: 13 residues. CDR3 in DNA: TGTGCCAGCGGGGAGTTCTTCGGACAGCCCCAGCATTTT. Translated, it gives CASGEFFGQPQHF.

The rearrangement links TRBV5-1 to TRBJ1-1; the D is unclear. Germline CDR1 SGHRS, CDR2 YFSETQ. Trimming took 5 bases from V and 4 from J, leaving 15 bases between them. This CDR3 spans 14 amino acids. The CDR3 reads CASSELDGITEAFF. In DNA, the CDR3 is TGCGCCAGCAGTGAGTTGGACGGCATCACTGAAGCTTTCTTT.

This clonotype was counted a few times. This rearrangement joins TRBV4-1 to TRBJ2-7; TRBD1 aligns across 7 bases. Trimming took 4 bases from V and 1 from J; bases not matched to a gene: 4. Germline lookup yields CDR1 MGHRA and CDR2 YSYEKL. The CDR3 runs 14 residues. The CDR3 nucleotides are TGCGCCAGCAGCCCTGGACAGGATTCCTACGAGCAGTACTTC. Its translation is CASSPGQDSYEQYF.

The rearrangement joins TRBV6-5 to TRBJ2-5, with TRBD2 matching over 8 bases. There are 18 residues in the CDR3. With V trimmed by 9 bases and J by 4 bases, 22 bases remained unmatched. CDR1 and CDR2 from the germline V gene are MNHEY and SVGAGI. The CDR3: CARKACPGGTGEAETQYF. CDR3 DNA: TGTGCCAGGAAAGCGTGCCCGGGGGGGACCGGGGAGGCAGAGACCCAGTACTTC.

This chain connects TRBV20-1 to TRBJ1-2; a weak D match, TRBD1 (6 bases). CDR1 is DFQATT, CDR2 SNEGSKA, per germline (reference sequence). The CDR3 is 12 residues long. Trimming shortened V by 3 bases and J by 4 bases, and 9 bases separated the two germline ends. The CDR3 spells CSASKGVYGYTF. The CDR3 DNA reads TGCAGTGCTAGTAAGGGGGTCTATGGCTACACCTTC.